This TCR beta chain was retrieved from a study of T cell repertoires in cytomegalovirus infection. This clonotype was observed at least ten times. TCRdb reanalysed the reads using MiXCR and keeps one entry per CDR3 protein. The sample includes about 460,000 distinct CDR3 sequences, 10% to 12% of them seen just once. The CDR3 spans 15 residues. Germline values: CDR1 KGHSH, CDR2 LQKENI. V dropped 2 bases and J dropped 6; count of bases not matched to a gene: 7. The V and J genes are TRBV18 and TRBJ1-5, with 7 bases identical to TRBD1. The source of this sequence is a human donor in good health (CMV status not recorded). Some clones in this sample may be carry-over from other donors' samples. Sample: PBMCs. For the CDR3, the DNA is TGTGCCAGCTCACCATTTGAGGGGGCGGGTCAGCCCCAGCATTTT. Translating it yields CASSPFEGAGQPQHF.